The next 31 T cell receptor beta chains were all read from a single sample in a study of blood T cell repertoires in COVID-19. Sequenced by immunoSEQ multiplex PCR; TCRdb stores in-frame clones only, minus some. The data contain 75,000 to 100,000 clones, approximately 86% of them singletons. Sequencing was done on a sample of peripheral blood. The receptor source for this set is an elderly woman with acute or convalescent COVID-19.

The chain combines TRBV5-1 with TRBJ1-1; D remains ambiguous. The length of the CDR3 is 16 residues. From germline, CDR1 is SGHRS and CDR2 YFSETQ. V gave up 1 base and J gave up 3 bases, with 16 bases separating them. The CDR3: CASSLKLGVRDTEAFF. DNA for the CDR3: TGCGCCAGCAGCTTGAAGCTGGGAGTACGGGACACTGAAGCTTTCTTT.

The CDR3 DNA reads TGTGCCAGCAGCCTCACGGGACTAGCGGGAACGAACACCGGGGAGCTGTTTTTT. It codes for CASSLTGLAGTNTGELFF. The chain links TRBV9 to TRBJ2-2; the match to TRBD2 covers 13 bases. Germline V gene lookup returns CDR1 SGDLS and CDR2 YYNGEE. The CDR3 is 18 amino acids. The ends lost 4 bases at V and 0 bases at J; junction bases unmatched: 6.

The chain is built from TRBV9 and TRBJ1-2; D unclear. V was pared by 0 bases and J by 2 bases, with 11 bases between. This CDR3 has 15 residues. Germline-derived CDR1 and CDR2 are SGDLS and YYNGEE. DNA for the CDR3: TGTGCCAGCAGCGTAGGTCCGCCAGAAAACTATGGCTACACCTTC. As protein: CASSVGPPENYGYTF.

In this sample, this clone turned up once. CDR3 nucleotide sequence: TGTGCCAGCAGTTCTTGGACTAGCGGGAACTACGAGCAGTACTTC. Translation gives CASSSWTSGNYEQYF. The chain employs TRBV6-5 and TRBJ2-7; 12 bases fit TRBD2. The CDR3 runs 15 residues. From germline, CDR1 is MNHEY and CDR2 SVGAGI. V gave up 4 bases and J gave up 3 bases; unmatched junction bases: 4.

V usage is TRBV23-1 and J usage is TRBJ1-2; D may be TRBD1 (6 bases). TRBV23-1 is identified as an open reading frame with a role that is uncertain. V was shortened by 2 bases and J by 4 bases, with 8 bases between the two germline ends. The CDR3 is made up of 13 amino acids. The CDR3 loop is CASSQKDSYGYTF. CDR3 nucleotide sequence: TGCGCCAGCAGTCAAAAGGACAGCTATGGCTACACCTTC.

This clone was seen only once. The chain is built from TRBV28 and TRBJ2-3, with D maybe TRBD1 (6 bases). The CDR3 length is 15 residues. CDR1 is MDHEN and CDR2 is SYDVKM in the germline V gene. V lost 4 bases, J lost 0 bases, and 11 bases lay in between. The CDR3: CASSSTGSSTDTQYF. The CDR3 bases are TGTGCCAGCAGTTCCACAGGGTCTAGCACAGATACGCAGTATTTT.

The chain couples TRBV9 to TRBJ1-3, with TRBD1 matching over 9 bases. The CDR3 runs 21 residues. V shed 2 bases and J 0 bases; nucleotides not matched to a gene: 18. The V gene's germline CDR1 is SGDLS and CDR2 YYNGEE. DNA of the CDR3: TGTGCCAGCAGCGTCCATGGGACAGGGAGTACTTTTAAGGGCTCTGGAAACACCATATATTTT. Translating gives CASSVHGTGSTFKGSGNTIYF.

This rearrangement joins TRBV6-5 to TRBJ2-7; D may be TRBD1 (5 bases). Germline values: CDR1 MNHEY, CDR2 SVGAGI. V was trimmed by 6 bases and J by 0 bases, leaving 9 bases between them. The CDR3 consists of 13 residues. CDR3 sequence: CASSSTASYEQYF. The CDR3 bases are TGTGCCAGCAGCTCGACAGCCTCCTACGAGCAGTACTTC.

The gene calls are TRBV5-1 and TRBJ1-6; TRBD1 matches 7 bases. Trimming cost V 3 bases and J 5 bases; bases outside gene matches: 2. The CDR3 covers 14 residues. Germline V gene lookup returns CDR1 SGHRS and CDR2 YFSETQ. The CDR3 nucleotides are TGCGCCAGCAGCTCGGGACAGAATAATTCACCCCTCCACTTT. Translating it yields CASSSGQNNSPLHF.

The chain joins TRBV5-1 to TRBJ2-4; perhaps TRBD1 as D (5 bases). This CDR3 has 16 amino acids. CDR1 is SGHRS, CDR2 YFSETQ, per germline. V lost 1 base and J 1 base, leaving 12 bases between the germline ends. CDR3 sequence reads: CASSLSSRAAKNIQYF. CDR3 DNA: TGCGCCAGCAGCTTGAGTTCCAGGGCCGCCAAAAACATTCAGTACTTC.

V gene TRBV7-3 combines with J gene TRBJ2-7, with D hard to call. This CDR3 comprises 13 residues. Germline V gives CDR1 SGHTA, CDR2 FQGTGA. V was shortened by 5 bases and J by 2 bases, with 10 bases between the two germline ends. The CDR3 is CASSPAGPYEQYF. The CDR3 DNA reads TGTGCCAGCAGCCCGGCAGGCCCCTACGAGCAGTACTTC.

CDR3 in DNA: TGTGCCAGCAGTTGGTCAGAAAATCAGCCCCAGCATTTT. It codes for CASSWSENQPQHF. This rearrangement joins TRBV6-5 to TRBJ1-5, with no clear D. Germline V gene sequence: CDR1 MNHEY, CDR2 SVGAGI. Deletions cut 4 bases from V and 4 bases from J, with 8 bases between. The CDR3 is made up of 13 amino acids.

This chain joins TRBV7-2 and TRBJ2-5, with 11 positions matching TRBD1. Germline CDR1 SGHTA, CDR2 FQGNSA. J lost 4 bases, V lost 4 bases, and 5 bases had no gene match. CDR3 length: 15 residues. The CDR3 sequence: CASSSLDRGRETQYF. The CDR3 coding sequence is TGTGCCAGCAGCTCCCTGGACAGGGGGCGAGAGACCCAGTACTTC.

This clone was observed a handful of times. The rearrangement joins TRBV10-3 to TRBJ1-2; TRBD1 agrees at 10 bases. Germline values: CDR1 ENHRY, CDR2 SYGVKD. Trimming at V came to 4 bases and at J to 8 bases, leaving 4 bases not matched to a gene. This CDR3 is built from 13 residues. In nucleotides, the CDR3 is TGTGCCATCAGTGGCGACAGGGGGCGCGGCTACACCTTC. Protein product: CAISGDRGRGYTF.

J is TRBJ2-7 and V is TRBV5-4; TRBD2 matches 8 bases. There are 15 residues in the CDR3. With V trimmed by 4 bases and J by 0 bases, 6 bases remained unmatched. The germline V gene has CDR1 SGHNT and CDR2 YYREEE (reference sequence). The CDR3 spells CASSPGGASSYEQYF. CDR3 nucleotide sequence: TGTGCCAGCAGCCCCGGGGGGGCCAGCTCCTACGAGCAGTACTTC. The full variable domain, in which reference TRBV5-4 and TRBJ2-7 provide the parts outside the CDR3, is ETGVTQSPTHLIKTRGQQVTLRCSSQSGHNTVSWYQQALGQGPQFIFQYYREEENGRGNFPPRFSGLQFPNYSSELNVNALELDDSALYLCASSPGGASSYEQYFGPGTRLTVT.

The chain combines TRBV5-6 with TRBJ2-2, with D maybe TRBD1 (6 bases). The ends were cut back, 3 bases at V and 4 bases at J, with 16 bases in the middle. CDR1 SGHDT and CDR2 YYEEEE come from the germline V gene. The CDR3 runs 16 residues. CDR3 sequence: CASSSRRQGITGELFF. CDR3 sequence (DNA): TGTGCCAGCAGCTCCCGGAGGCAGGGGATCACCGGGGAGCTGTTTTTT.

This clone turned up a few times. V and J are TRBV6-5 and TRBJ1-5; D is ambiguous. Germline V gene sequence: CDR1 MNHEY, CDR2 SVGAGI. Trimming removed 7 bases from V and 0 bases from J, with 13 bases in between. The CDR3 spans 15 residues. CDR3 residues: CASTGGSVSNQPQHF. In DNA form, the CDR3 reads TGTGCCAGCACGGGAGGCAGTGTTAGCAATCAGCCCCAGCATTTT.

The chain carries TRBV10-3 and TRBJ1-1; D unclear. CDR3 length: 15 residues. In germline, CDR1 is ENHRY, CDR2 SYGVKD. The V end was cut by 6 bases, the J end by 0 bases, with 14 bases between. In DNA form, the CDR3 reads TGTGCCATCAGAAATGAGGGATCCATGAACACTGAAGCTTTCTTT. Residues: CAIRNEGSMNTEAFF.

The chain combines TRBV4-1 with TRBJ2-5, with 12 positions matching TRBD1. Germline lookup yields CDR1 MGHRA and CDR2 YSYEKL. This CDR3 spans 16 amino acids. V gave up 0 bases and J gave up 7 bases; unmatched junction bases: 6. This CDR3 is CASSQDAGQGARTQYF. CDR3 bases: TGCGCCAGCAGCCAAGATGCGGGACAGGGGGCGCGGACCCAGTACTTC.

Here the CDR3 DNA reads TGTGCCAGTAGTATATTCGGGACAGGAGTCTACAATGAGCAGTTCTTC. Its translation: CASSIFGTGVYNEQFF. V gene TRBV19 combines with J gene TRBJ2-1, with 8 bases that match TRBD1. CDR3 length: 16 residues. CDR1 and CDR2 (germline): LNHDA, SQIVND (reference sequence). V dropped 2 bases and J dropped 3; count of bases not matched to a gene: 6.

The V gene is TRBV29-1, the J gene TRBJ1-1; D remains ambiguous. The CDR3 runs 13 residues. In germline, CDR1 is SQVTM, CDR2 ANQGSEA. V was trimmed by 4 bases and J by 0 bases, leaving 9 bases between them. The CDR3 protein is CSVVGLMNTEAFF. CDR3 nucleotide sequence: TGCAGCGTTGTTGGACTAATGAACACTGAAGCTTTCTTT. The entire variable domain, with the rest obtained from reference TRBV29-1 and TRBJ1-1, is as follows: SAVISQKPSRDICQRGTSLTIQCQVDSQVTMMFWYRQQPGQSLTLIATANQGSEATYESGFVIDKFPISRPNLTFSTLTVSNMSPEDSSIYLCSVVGLMNTEAFFGQGTRLTVV.

In its sample, this clone was seen once. The genes are TRBV28 and TRBJ1-2, with 8 bases matching TRBD1. The CDR3 spans 15 residues. J was trimmed by 7 bases and V by 2 bases; bases with no gene match: 9. Germline CDR1 is MDHEN and CDR2 is SYDVKM. The DNA of the CDR3 is TGTGCCAGCAGTTTACCCCAGGGGGCGTATATTGGCTACACCTTC. Protein sequence: CASSLPQGAYIGYTF.

The gene calls are TRBV5-1 and TRBJ1-6, with TRBD1 matching 8 bases. V shed 4 bases and J 7 bases; nucleotides not matched to a gene: 7. The germline CDR1 and CDR2 sequences are SGHRS and YFSETQ. The CDR3 has 15 amino acids. The CDR3 coding sequence is TGCGCCAGCAGCAAGCGACAGGGGAGCAATTCACCCCTCCACTTT. It yields the protein CASSKRQGSNSPLHF.

This chain links TRBV11-2 with TRBJ1-4; no definite D call. The CDR3 runs 16 residues. The V and J ends lost 1 base and 0 bases respectively, with 9 bases between them. Germline CDR1 reads SGHAT; CDR2 reads FQNNGV. Here the CDR3 DNA reads TGTGCCAGCAGCTTAGGGGTAGGAGCAACTAATGAAAAACTGTTTTTT. Residues: CASSLGVGATNEKLFF.

The chain is built from TRBV5-6 and TRBJ1-2; tentative D call: TRBD1 (6 bases). This CDR3 region has 14 residues. Trimming left V 6 bases short and J 8 bases short, with 20 bases between. Germline V gene lookup returns CDR1 SGHDT and CDR2 YYEEEE. The CDR3 DNA follows: TGTGCCAGCACCCCGCGGGGGGCGACGGGGGGCTACACCTTC. Translation gives CASTPRGATGGYTF.

In this sample, this clone turned up a few times. The rearrangement links TRBV5-1 to TRBJ2-2, with a possible D match to TRBD1 (5 bases). Germline V gene sequence: CDR1 SGHRS, CDR2 YFSETQ. Trimming pared 5 bases from V and 1 base from J, leaving 6 bases between. The CDR3 runs 13 residues. The CDR3 sequence: CASRRGNTGELFF. CDR3 bases: TGCGCCAGCAGAAGGGGGAACACCGGGGAGCTGTTTTTT. Filled out from reference TRBV5-1 and TRBJ2-2, the complete variable domain reads KAGVTQTPRYLIKTRGQQVTLSCSPISGHRSVSWYQQTPGQGLQFLFEYFSETQRNKGNFPGRFSGRQFSNSRSEMNVSTLELGDSALYLCASRRGNTGELFFGEGSRLTVL.

The chain carries TRBV15 and TRBJ2-5, with 8 bases that match TRBD1. CDR3 size: 17 residues. The trim removed 0 bases at V and 5 bases at J, leaving 11 bases unmatched. From germline, CDR1 is LNHNV and CDR2 YYDKDF (reference sequence). CDR3 loop: CATSRDGRAGGGETQYF. CDR3 in DNA: TGTGCCACCAGCAGAGATGGAAGGGCAGGGGGCGGGGAGACCCAGTACTTC.

This clone was counted between two and nine times. The rearrangement joins TRBV4-1 to TRBJ2-1; a possible D gene is TRBD2 (6 bases). The CDR3 length is 15 residues. CDR1 is MGHRA and CDR2 is YSYEKL in the germline V gene. Trimming took 0 bases from V and 6 from J, leaving 12 bases between them. CDR3 sequence reads: CASSQEGGAGNEQFF. Written as DNA, the CDR3 is TGCGCCAGCAGCCAAGAAGGCGGGGCAGGCAATGAGCAGTTCTTC.

The gene calls are TRBV23-1 and TRBJ1-2; D unresolved. TRBV23-1 is classed as an ORF, of uncertain function. Trimming stripped 4 bases from V and 7 bases from J, with 4 bases between. The CDR3 consists of 10 residues. CDR3 region: CASSLVGYTF. CDR3 sequence (DNA): TGCGCCAGCAGTCTCGTTGGCTACACCTTC.

With regard to this clone: One end of the junction is discordant with germline, which a read error may explain. As DNA, the CDR3 is TGTGCCACCAGCTTACTAGGAACCAAAAACATTCAGTACTTT. Residues: CATSLLGTKNIQYF. This chain connects TRBV15 to TRBJ2-4, with D tentatively TRBD2 (5 bases). Per the germline V gene, CDR1 is LNHNV and CDR2 is YYDKDF (reference sequence). The CDR3 is made up of 14 amino acids.

The chain couples TRBV5-6 to TRBJ2-1; D unclear. CDR3 size: 16 residues. Trimming took off 2 bases at V and 1 base at J, with 13 bases between the two ends. Germline CDR1 SGHDT, CDR2 YYEEEE. The CDR3 is CASSFGVRISYNEQFF. For the CDR3, the DNA is TGTGCCAGCAGCTTCGGTGTCAGGATTTCCTACAATGAGCAGTTCTTC.